One and the same sample provided the 10 T cell receptor beta chains below, sequenced in a study of T cells in Graves' hyperthyroidism and ophthalmopathy. RNA transcripts provided the source from which TCR beta CDR3 regions were amplified. A first-round RT-PCR of the TCR CDR3 used the HTBI primer set. TCRdb itself ran the multiplex PCR reads through MiXCR, one entry per CDR3 protein. The data hold about 690,000 distinct CDR3 sequences, with 17% observed a single time. Sequencing input: blood. Source of these receptors: a middle-aged man with Graves' hyperthyroidism.

Many counts were recorded for this clonotype. The chain recombines TRBV28 with TRBJ2-7, with D uncertain. The germline CDR1 and CDR2 sequences are MDHEN and SYDVKM. Trimming removed 5 bases from V and 0 bases from J, with 20 bases in between. This CDR3 is 17 amino acids long. CDR3 bases: TGTGCCAGCAGTGTCCCCATGGGGAAATCGAGCTCCTACGAGCAGTACTTC. Its translation: CASSVPMGKSSSYEQYF.

This clonotype was recorded a few times. The chain employs TRBV24-1 and TRBJ2-2, with D perhaps matching TRBD1 (6 bases). Germline values: CDR1 KGHDR, CDR2 SFDVKD. The CDR3 is 15 amino acids. With 5 bases removed from V and 4 bases from J, the gap between germline ends came to 13 bases. CDR3 protein: CATSARGPLTGELFF. DNA of the CDR3: TGTGCCACCAGTGCCAGGGGACCGCTCACCGGGGAGCTGTTTTTT.

The CDR3 DNA follows: TGTGCCAGCAGTTTAGACTCGCGGGGCCAAGATACGCAGTATTTT. It yields the protein CASSLDSRGQDTQYF. The chain links TRBV12-3 or TRBV12-4 to TRBJ2-3; D might be TRBD2 (6 bases). The CDR3 extends over 15 amino acids. The V end lost 1 base, the J end lost 5 bases, and 13 bases lay between the germline ends.

The chain is built from TRBV6-6 and TRBJ2-2; D may be TRBD2 (5 bases). Germline-derived CDR1 and CDR2 are MNHNY and SVGAGI (reference sequence). The CDR3 runs to 16 residues. The V end was cut by 2 bases, the J end by 6 bases, with 16 bases between. Here the CDR3 DNA reads TGTGCCAGCAGTTACCGACTACTCCACCCCCCCGGGGAGCTGTTTTTT. Protein product: CASSYRLLHPPGELFF.

This clonotype was found a few times. V is TRBV2 and J is TRBJ2-2, with D unclear. Germline V gene data show CDR1 as SNHLY and CDR2 as FYNNEI. The CDR3 totals 13 residues. With 4 bases removed from V and 8 bases from J, the gap between germline ends came to 11 bases. The CDR3 DNA reads as TGTGCCAGCAGTGTTGGCGGAGCTGGGGAGCTGTTTTTT. Translation gives CASSVGGAGELFF.

This clonotype occurred many times. The rearrangement joins TRBV18 to TRBJ2-5; D uncertain. Germline CDR1 is KGHSH and CDR2 is LQKENI. This CDR3 comprises 14 residues. V was trimmed by 0 bases and J by 5 bases, leaving 10 bases between them. This CDR3 reads CASSPPSRDETQYF. CDR3 nucleotide sequence: TGTGCCAGCTCACCACCGTCAAGGGATGAGACCCAGTACTTC.

This clonotype was found a few times. The chain joins TRBV3-1 to TRBJ2-1; D is uncertain. CDR3 length: 13 amino acids. Germline assignment: CDR1 LGHDT and CDR2 YNNKEL (reference sequence). Trimming cost V 4 bases and J 2 bases, with 6 bases left between them. CDR3 loop: CASSPSPYNEQFF. The CDR3 DNA reads as TGTGCCAGCAGCCCCTCCCCCTACAATGAGCAGTTCTTC.

This clonotype occurred once. The conserved closing phenylalanine or tryptophan is absent in this CDR3, likely reflecting a read error. The J gene is TRBJ2-4, the V gene TRBV28; 15 nucleotides match TRBD2. Germline loops: CDR1 MDHEN, CDR2 SYDVKM. The ends lost 6 bases at V and 2 bases at J; junction bases unmatched: 11. The CDR3 covers 19 residues. CDR3 loop: CASRNPGLAGGETKNIQYL. CDR3 bases: TGTGCCAGCAGAAATCCGGGACTAGCGGGAGGTGAGACCAAAAACATTCAGTACCTC.

This clonotype was observed a few times. V usage is TRBV6-6 and J usage is TRBJ1-2; the D is unclear. V dropped 1 base and J dropped 2 bases, with 11 bases sitting between them. The CDR3 is 15 residues long. Germline CDR1 MNHNY, CDR2 SVGAGI (reference sequence). The CDR3 sequence is CASSYFPISNYGYTF. CDR3 bases: TGTGCCAGCAGTTACTTCCCCATTTCAAACTATGGCTACACCTTC.

The gene calls are TRBV7-2 and TRBJ1-1; D is uncertain. This CDR3 is 15 amino acids long. The V and J ends lost 1 base and 6 bases respectively, with 15 bases between them. Per germline, CDR1 SGHTA and CDR2 FQGNSA. The CDR3 sequence: CASSLDAPGYAEAFF. The CDR3 DNA is TGTGCCAGCAGCTTAGATGCCCCAGGATACGCTGAAGCTTTCTTT.